The next 22 T cell receptor beta chains were all read from a single sample in a study of T cells in Graves' hyperthyroidism and ophthalmopathy. Amplification targeted TCR beta CDR3 regions from RNA transcripts. HTBI primers drove first-round RT-PCR of the TCR CDR3. One entry per CDR3 protein results from TCRdb running MiXCR on the multiplex PCR reads. The sample holds hundreds of thousands of distinct CDR3 sequences, roughly 46% seen once. The sequenced sample consisted of peripheral blood or thyroid tissue (not recorded which). The receptors originated from an adult man with Graves' disease, either hyperthyroidism or ophthalmopathy (not recorded which).

CDR3 nucleotide sequence: TGTGCCAGCACAGACCTTAGCAATCAGCCCCAGCATTTT. This encodes CASTDLSNQPQHF. The rearrangement uses TRBV25-1 and TRBJ1-5; D call uncertain. V was trimmed by 7 bases and J by 0 bases, leaving 7 bases between them. Germline values: CDR1 MGHDK, CDR2 SYGVNS. The CDR3 sequence is 13 residues long.

The chain couples TRBV25-1 to TRBJ2-5; TRBD1 is a possible D gene (5 bases). Germline assignment: CDR1 MGHDK and CDR2 SYGVNS. Trimming shortened V by 4 bases and J by 1 base, and 13 bases separated the two germline ends. This CDR3 spans 15 amino acids. CDR3 region: CASSAIRGAQETQYF. As DNA, the CDR3 is TGTGCCAGCAGTGCAATCCGTGGGGCCCAAGAGACCCAGTACTTC.

The chain uses TRBV29-1 and TRBJ1-2; D call uncertain. There are 11 residues in the CDR3. V was clipped by 6 bases and J by 6 bases, with 11 bases between them. Germline CDR1 SQVTM, CDR2 ANQGSEA. In DNA, the CDR3 is TGCAGCGTATTGGGTATCCATGGCTACACCTTC. This gives the protein CSVLGIHGYTF.

This rearrangement joins TRBV25-1 to TRBJ1-4; 7 bases match TRBD1. The V and J ends lost 5 bases and 4 bases, in that order; junction bases with no gene match: 10. This CDR3 is built from 16 residues. Germline V gene data show CDR1 as MGHDK and CDR2 as SYGVNS. CDR3 region: CASSLWGDSNNEKLFF. CDR3 coding DNA: TGTGCCAGCAGTCTGTGGGGGGACAGTAATAATGAAAAACTGTTTTTT. Looking up the rest from reference TRBV25-1 and TRBJ1-4 gives the full variable domain: EADIYQTPRYLVIGTGKKITLECSQTMGHDKMYWYQQDPGMELHLIHYSYGVNSTEKGDLSSESTVSRIRTEHFPLTLESARPSHTSQYLCASSLWGDSNNEKLFFGSGTQLSVL.

This clonotype was seen repeatedly, ten times or more. The chain combines TRBV10-3 with TRBJ1-1; TRBD1 is a possible D gene (5 bases). V was pared by 6 bases and J by 7 bases, with 12 bases between. The CDR3 totals 12 residues. CDR1 and CDR2 from the germline V gene are ENHRY and SYGVKD. DNA of the CDR3: TGTGCCATCAGGTCTGGGGACGGTGAAGCTTTCTTT. This gives the protein CAIRSGDGEAFF.

A few counts support this clonotype. The chain combines TRBV7-8 with TRBJ1-5; 10 nucleotides match TRBD1. With V trimmed by 5 bases and J by 5 bases, 9 bases remained unmatched. There are 16 residues in the CDR3. CDR1 and CDR2 (germline): SGHVS, FQNEAQ. The CDR3: CASSLNRDRGHQPQHF. In nucleotides, the CDR3 is TGTGCCAGCAGCCTCAACCGGGACAGGGGTCATCAGCCCCAGCATTTT. The full variable domain, in which reference TRBV7-8 and TRBJ1-5 provide the parts outside the CDR3, is GAGVSQSPRYKVAKRGQDVALRCDPISGHVSLFWYQQALGQGPEFLTYFQNEAQLDKSGLPSDRFFAERPEGSVSTLKIQRTQQEDSAVYLCASSLNRDRGHQPQHFGDGTRLSIL.

There are a few counts of this clonotype. The V and J genes are TRBV7-9 and TRBJ1-4; D is unclear. The CDR3 extends over 13 amino acids. V was clipped by 7 bases and J by 10 bases, with 16 bases between them. Per germline, CDR1 SEHNR and CDR2 FQNEAQ (reference sequence). The CDR3 nucleotides read TGTGCCAGCAACCCTACGATAGAGGCAAAACTGTTTTTT. Translated: CASNPTIEAKLFF.

In its sample, this clonotype was seen many times. J is TRBJ2-5 and V is TRBV19, with D possibly called TRBD1 or TRBD2 (5 bases each). V was shortened by 6 bases and J by 2 bases, with 16 bases between the two germline ends. Germline lookup yields CDR1 LNHDA and CDR2 SQIVND (reference sequence). The CDR3 is 15 amino acids. CDR3 nucleotide sequence: TGTGCCAGTAGCCCAATGGGGGACGGGCAAGAGACCCAGTACTTC. Its translation: CASSPMGDGQETQYF.

This clonotype was seen a handful of times. One junction end does not reproduce the germline sequence, and a read error may be involved. CDR3 residues: CASSVARGLDTEAFF. The CDR3 nucleotides read TGTGCCAGCAGTGTAGCCAGGGGGCTGGACACTGAAGCTTTCTTT. This chain connects TRBV12-3 or TRBV12-4 to TRBJ1-1, with 8 bases lining up with TRBD1. CDR3 size: 15 residues.

This chain uses TRBV20-1 with TRBJ2-7, with 7 nucleotides matching TRBD2. The CDR3 covers 15 residues. Germline V CDR1 and CDR2: DFQATT, SNEGSKA (reference sequence). With V trimmed by 3 bases and J by 0 bases, 8 bases remained unmatched. CDR3 nucleotides: TGCAGTGCTAGGCGGAGGGAGGGGCCCTCCTACGAGCAGTACTTC. It is translated as CSARRREGPSYEQYF.

This clonotype was observed a single time. This rearrangement joins TRBV29-1 to TRBJ1-6; 7 positions agree with TRBD1. The CDR3 is made up of 12 amino acids. Germline V gene data show CDR1 as SQVTM and CDR2 as ANQGSEA. The V gene end was trimmed by 6 bases and the J gene end by 8 bases; junction bases not matched to a gene: 4. This CDR3 is CSVQGGDSPLHF. DNA of the CDR3: TGCAGCGTCCAGGGGGGCGATTCACCCCTCCACTTT.

The genes are TRBV16 and TRBJ1-1, with D tentatively TRBD1 (6 bases). Germline V lookup: CDR1 KGHSY, CDR2 FQNENV. The V gene lost 4 bases and the J gene lost 4 bases, with 13 bases spanning the gap. The CDR3 length is 14 residues. The CDR3 sequence is CASSLVQGTTEAFF. The CDR3 coding sequence is TGTGCCAGCAGCCTCGTACAGGGTACCACTGAAGCTTTCTTT.

This clonotype was observed a handful of times. The chain links TRBV5-5 to TRBJ1-4; D possibly corresponds to TRBD1 (6 bases). Trimming removed 3 bases from V and 5 bases from J, with 14 bases in between. The CDR3 is made up of 15 amino acids. CDR1 SGHKS and CDR2 YYEKEE come from the germline V gene (reference sequence). CDR3 amino acids: CASSSWTASNEKLFF. The DNA for the CDR3 is TGTGCCAGCAGCTCATGGACAGCCTCGAATGAAAAACTGTTTTTT.

This chain joins TRBV7-9 and TRBJ1-6, with 11 bases fitting TRBD1. The germline V gene has CDR1 SEHNR and CDR2 FQNEAQ (reference sequence). The V segment lost 5 bases and the J segment 5 bases; nucleotides outside the gene matches: 2. This CDR3 comprises 15 residues. In nucleotides, the CDR3 is TGTGCCAGCAGCGGGACAGGGGGACATAATTCACCCCTCCACTTT. Protein: CASSGTGGHNSPLHF. Based on the CDR3 plus reference TRBV7-9 and TRBJ1-6, the full variable domain is DTGVSQNPRHKITKRGQNVTFRCDPISEHNRLYWYRQTLGQGPEFLTYFQNEAQLEKSRLLSDRFSAERPKGSFSTLEIQRTEQGDSAMYLCASSGTGGHNSPLHFGNGTRLTVT.

Comment on this clonotype: As the CDR3 is not closed by the conserved phenylalanine or tryptophan, this likely results from a read error. V and J are TRBV29-1 and TRBJ1-5; D remains unclear. V was cut by 4 bases and J by 0 bases, with 7 bases left in between. This CDR3 is built from 13 residues. CDR1 is SQVTM, CDR2 ANQGSEA, per germline. The CDR3 region has the DNA TGCAGCGTTGCCCAGGCTAGCAATCAGCCCCAGCATTCT. Protein sequence: CSVAQASNQPQHS.

This clonotype was seen more than once but under ten times. The CDR3 region has the DNA TGTGCCAGCAGTGATGGGGGTACGGAAAAACTGTTTTTT. Translation gives CASSDGGTEKLFF. The V call is TRBV6-6, the J call TRBJ1-4, with D possibly being TRBD1 (5 bases). V shed 5 bases and J shed 8 bases, with 12 bases lying between them. This CDR3 comprises 13 residues. Germline CDR1 MNHNY, CDR2 SVGAGI (reference sequence).

V gene TRBV14 combines with J gene TRBJ1-1; D is perhaps TRBD1 (5 bases). This CDR3 is built from 17 residues. Germline CDR1 and CDR2: SGHDN and FVKESK. V lost 5 bases to trimming and J lost 1 base, with 20 bases between them. The CDR3 DNA reads as TGTGCCAGCAGCTTACGAAGATCAGGGATCGCGAACACTGAAGCTTTCTTT. This codes for CASSLRRSGIANTEAFF.

CDR3 in DNA: TGTGCCAGCGATCTCCAGGGGGTTCGGCTCGGGGCCCTCCACTTT. Amino acids: CASDLQGVRLGALHF. V is TRBV7-6 and J is TRBJ1-6, with 7 bases aligning to TRBD1. V dropped 8 bases and J dropped 14; count of bases not matched to a gene: 18. The CDR3 runs to 15 residues. From germline, CDR1 is SGHVS and CDR2 FNYEAQ.

The chain carries TRBV20-1 and TRBJ2-5; D is perhaps TRBD2 (6 bases). Germline assignment: CDR1 DFQATT and CDR2 SNEGSKA (reference sequence). CDR3 length: 13 amino acids. V gave up 6 bases and J gave up 4 bases, with 15 bases separating them. The CDR3 region is CSAQAGLTETQYF. In DNA, the CDR3 is TGCAGTGCCCAAGCTGGACTAACAGAGACCCAGTACTTC.

The sample holds a few counts of this clonotype. The CDR3 DNA reads as TGTGCCAGCAGCGTTGAAGAACCTAGCGGGAGGTCCTACGAGCAGTACTTC. Protein: CASSVEEPSGRSYEQYF. The genes are TRBV7-8 and TRBJ2-7, with TRBD2 identical over 11 bases. V was pared by 5 bases and J by 1 base, with 10 bases of the junction left unmatched. In germline, CDR1 is SGHVS, CDR2 FQNEAQ. The CDR3 length is 17 residues.

J is TRBJ2-5 and V is TRBV7-8; a possible D gene is TRBD2 (7 bases). The CDR3 is 16 amino acids. V was pared by 0 bases and J by 7 bases, with 18 bases between. Germline CDR1 SGHVS, CDR2 FQNEAQ. CDR3 protein: CASSLAPTSRGVTQYF. The DNA of the CDR3 is TGTGCCAGCAGCTTAGCGCCGACTAGCAGGGGTGTGACCCAGTACTTC.

Here the CDR3 reads CSGQGYGSPLHF. The CDR3 nucleotides read TGCAGCGGACAGGGATACGGTTCACCCCTCCACTTT. The V and J genes are TRBV29-1 and TRBJ1-6; TRBD1 matches at 7 bases. J was trimmed by 9 bases and V by 7 bases; bases with no gene match: 6. The CDR3 is made up of 12 amino acids. CDR1 and CDR2 from the germline V gene are SQVTM and ANQGSEA.